These 20 T cell receptor beta chains were all obtained from the same sample, sequenced in a study of blood T cell repertoires in COVID-19. Clones were read by immunoSEQ multiplex PCR, and TCRdb kept only the in-frame ones, dropping some. The data hold 350,000 or so clones, with 92% observed a single time. Sequenced: PBMCs or T cells enriched from blood (not recorded which). These receptor sequences come from a woman in her twenties or thirties who had recovered from COVID-19.

The CDR3 nucleotides read TGTGCCAGCAGCCACGGACTAGCGAACTCCTACGAGCAGTACTTC. This encodes CASSHGLANSYEQYF. The chain carries TRBV14 and TRBJ2-7; TRBD2 agrees at 9 bases. Germline-derived CDR1 and CDR2 are SGHDN and FVKESK. With 3 bases clipped from V and 0 bases from J, the junction kept 3 bases outside the gene matches. The CDR3 is made up of 15 amino acids.

V and J are TRBV11-3 and TRBJ2-1; a weak D match, TRBD2 (7 bases). The CDR3 consists of 16 residues. Trimming stripped 5 bases from V and 4 bases from J, with 18 bases between. Germline V lookup: CDR1 SGHNT, CDR2 YENEEA. This chain's CDR3 is CASSPRGEGRYNEQFF. The CDR3 nucleotides are TGTGCCAGCAGCCCGAGGGGGGAGGGGAGGTACAATGAGCAGTTCTTC.

This clone was seen just once. V usage is TRBV4-3 and J usage is TRBJ1-3; TRBD1 aligns across 11 bases. J lost 2 bases, V lost 3 bases, and 0 bases had no gene match. The CDR3 spans 15 residues. Germline V gene data show CDR1 as LGHNA and CDR2 as YSLEER. The CDR3 nucleotides are TGCGCCAGCAGCCAGGACAGGGGGCCTGGAAACACCATATATTTT. Translation gives CASSQDRGPGNTIYF.

This chain joins TRBV5-5 and TRBJ1-6; tentatively, D is TRBD1 (5 bases). The CDR3 has 14 residues. Trimming left V 4 bases short and J 7 bases short, with 12 bases between. Germline lookup yields CDR1 SGHKS and CDR2 YYEKEE (reference sequence). Here the CDR3 reads CASSPGGGNSPLHF. The CDR3 DNA follows: TGTGCCAGCAGCCCCGGGGGGGGAAATTCACCCCTCCACTTT.

The V call is TRBV28, the J call TRBJ1-5, with D perhaps TRBD1 (5 bases). The germline gives CDR1 MDHEN, CDR2 SYDVKM. V dropped 5 bases and J dropped 7 bases, with 18 bases sitting between them. The length of the CDR3 is 15 residues. CDR3 sequence reads: CASSQSGGGKQPQHF. The DNA for the CDR3 is TGTGCCAGCAGTCAAAGCGGGGGAGGGAAACAGCCCCAGCATTTT. The variable domain in full, completed from reference TRBV28 and TRBJ1-5, reads DVKVTQSSRYLVKRTGEKVFLECVQDMDHENMFWYRQDPGLGLRLIYFSYDVKMKEKGDIPEGYSVSREKKERFSLILESASTNQTSMYLCASSQSGGGKQPQHFGDGTRLSIL.

This chain connects TRBV5-4 to TRBJ2-1, with D perhaps TRBD2 (7 bases). Deletions cut 3 bases from V and 6 bases from J, with 13 bases between. Germline CDR1 and CDR2: SGHNT and YYREEE (reference sequence). The CDR3 spans 14 residues. CDR3 residues: CASSSGGGGNEQFF. DNA for the CDR3: TGTGCCAGCAGCTCTGGAGGGGGGGGCAATGAGCAGTTCTTC.

The chain recombines TRBV13 with TRBJ2-1, with TRBD2 as a possible D gene (5 bases). This CDR3 is built from 15 residues. The V and J ends lost 1 base and 5 bases respectively, with 12 bases between them. Germline V gene lookup returns CDR1 PRHDT and CDR2 FYEKMQ (reference sequence). The CDR3, as DNA: TGTGCCAGCAGCTTAGAACGGGAATTTAACAATGAGCAGTTCTTC. Amino acid sequence: CASSLEREFNNEQFF. Supplemented by reference TRBV13 and TRBJ2-1, the full variable domain reads AAGVIQSPRHLIKEKRETATLKCYPIPRHDTVYWYQQGPGQDPQFLISFYEKMQSDKGSIPDRFSAQQFSDYHSELNMSSLELGDSALYFCASSLEREFNNEQFFGPGTRLTVL.

The chain is built from TRBV6-5 and TRBJ2-2; a weak D match, TRBD2 (6 bases). V was shortened by 4 bases and J by 1 base, with 10 bases between the two germline ends. The CDR3 length is 15 residues. In germline, CDR1 is MNHEY, CDR2 SVGAGI. As DNA, the CDR3 is TGTGCCAGCAGTTTCGACGGGGGGAACACCGGGGAGCTGTTTTTT. Translation gives CASSFDGGNTGELFF.

V gene TRBV29-1 combines with J gene TRBJ2-7; tentative D call: TRBD1 (5 bases). Trimming stripped 0 bases from V and 3 bases from J, with 15 bases between. The CDR3 extends over 15 amino acids. CDR1 and CDR2 from the germline V gene are SQVTM and ANQGSEA. Here the CDR3 DNA reads TGCAGCGTTGAAGATGACAGTAGGGTGGGCTACGAGCAGTACTTC. The encoded protein is CSVEDDSRVGYEQYF.

This sequence joins TRBV10-3 and TRBJ1-2, with D possibly being TRBD1 (5 bases). Per germline, CDR1 ENHRY and CDR2 SYGVKD. The CDR3 totals 15 residues. V shed 5 bases and J shed 0 bases, with 13 bases lying between them. The DNA of the CDR3 is TGTGCCATCAGTCTAGACAGACAACCTAACTATGGCTACACCTTC. Its translation is CAISLDRQPNYGYTF.

V usage is TRBV28 and J usage is TRBJ1-5; 9 bases are shared with TRBD1. The germline V gene has CDR1 MDHEN and CDR2 SYDVKM. The CDR3 is 15 residues long. Trimming cost V 8 bases and J 1 base; bases outside gene matches: 6. CDR3 DNA: TGTGCCAGCCGGGACAGGGCATCGAGCAATCAGCCCCAGCATTTT. Residues: CASRDRASSNQPQHF.

The sample holds one count of this clone. V is TRBV16 and J is TRBJ2-2, with a possible D match to TRBD1 (6 bases). This CDR3 is 17 amino acids long. Germline V lookup: CDR1 KGHSY, CDR2 FQNENV. The V gene lost 2 bases and the J gene lost 4 bases, with 17 bases spanning the gap. CDR3 in amino acids: CASSQHRTGRATGELFF. The CDR3 DNA is TGTGCCAGCAGCCAACACAGAACAGGGCGGGCCACCGGGGAGCTGTTTTTT.

The chain uses TRBV18 and TRBJ1-6, with a tentative D call TRBD1 (5 bases). The CDR3 runs 16 residues. The V end lost 5 bases, the J end lost 0 bases, and 11 bases lay between the germline ends. Germline V CDR1 and CDR2: KGHSH, LQKENI. In DNA, the CDR3 is TGTGCCAGCTCAGATACAGGAAGCTCCTATAATTCACCCCTCCACTTT. Its protein product is CASSDTGSSYNSPLHF. Complete variable domain (other parts from reference TRBV18 and TRBJ1-6): NAGVMQNPRHLVRRRGQEARLRCSPMKGHSHVYWYRQLPEEGLKFMVYLQKENIIDESGMPKERFSAEFPKEGPSILRIQQVVRGDSAAYFCASSDTGSSYNSPLHFGNGTRLTVT.

J is TRBJ2-7 and V is TRBV5-4; 9 bases align to TRBD1. The CDR3 consists of 14 residues. CDR1 SGHNT and CDR2 YYREEE come from the germline V gene (reference sequence). V shed 4 bases, J shed 4 bases, and the junction held 6 bases outside the gene matches. The CDR3 DNA reads TGTGCCAGCAGCCCCAAGACAGGGGGATACGAGCAGTACTTC. Its protein is CASSPKTGGYEQYF.

This clone was counted once. V and J are TRBV7-2 and TRBJ1-5; the D is unclear. Germline-derived CDR1 and CDR2 are SGHTA and FQGNSA. This CDR3 has 18 residues. The germline V and J ends were trimmed by 1 base and 6 bases, with 22 bases remaining between them. Here the CDR3 reads CASSLDLSYGWSGQPQHF. The CDR3 DNA sequence: TGTGCCAGCAGCTTAGATCTTAGTTACGGGTGGAGCGGTCAGCCCCAGCATTTT.

This CDR3 is CASSPQGGRNQPQHF. The CDR3 DNA reads TGTGCCAGCAGTCCACAGGGGGGTCGGAATCAGCCCCAGCATTTT. The genes are TRBV28 and TRBJ1-5, with 8 bases lining up with TRBD1. V shed 5 bases, J shed 4 bases, and the junction held 7 bases outside the gene matches. The V gene's germline CDR1 is MDHEN and CDR2 SYDVKM. The CDR3 has 15 amino acids.

A few counts support this clone. This chain links TRBV24-1 with TRBJ1-5; D perhaps matches TRBD1 (5 bases). CDR1 is KGHDR and CDR2 is SFDVKD in the germline V gene. The CDR3 totals 17 residues. Trimming took off 5 bases at V and 0 bases at J, with 16 bases between the two ends. The CDR3 DNA follows: TGTGCCACCAGTGCCCATAAAACAGGAAATAGCAATCAGCCCCAGCATTTT. Translating gives CATSAHKTGNSNQPQHF.

This rearrangement joins TRBV24-1 to TRBJ2-3, with D possibly being TRBD2 (6 bases). V was cut by 5 bases and J by 3 bases, with 14 bases left in between. Germline V gene sequence: CDR1 KGHDR, CDR2 SFDVKD. The CDR3 contains 15 residues. The CDR3 bases are TGTGCCACCAGTGGGGGAACCCGGGGGACAGATACGCAGTATTTT. Translation: CATSGGTRGTDTQYF.

This sequence joins TRBV19 and TRBJ1-2; D gene unclear. Deletions cut 3 bases from V and 3 bases from J, with 11 bases between. Germline loops: CDR1 LNHDA, CDR2 SQIVND (reference sequence). The CDR3 is 14 residues long. The CDR3 DNA reads TGTGCCAGTAGTATGTCGGCGGCTGACTATGGCTACACCTTC. This gives the protein CASSMSAADYGYTF.

This clone was observed a few times. V is TRBV5-8 and J is TRBJ2-6; D not certain. CDR3 size: 14 residues. V was cut by 2 bases and J by 0 bases, with 3 bases left in between. Germline V gene lookup returns CDR1 SGHTS and CDR2 YDEGEE. Here the CDR3 reads CASSFSSGANVLTF. DNA of the CDR3: TGTGCCAGCAGCTTCAGCTCTGGGGCCAACGTCCTGACTTTC.